These T cell receptor beta chains were read from a single sample in a study of T-cell memory formation after mild COVID-19. MiXCR, applied by TCRdb to the 5' RACE reads, yields one record per CDR3 protein. The table shows about 140,000 distinct CDR3 sequences, with 11% to 15% occurring only once. The specimen was PBMCs or a T cell subset sorted from them (not recorded which). These receptor sequences come from an adult woman who had mild COVID-19 (a few samples of this study predate the infection). Cell type and time point are not known. CDR3s include the opening cysteine and the closing phenylalanine or tryptophan. The D gene is left open where the match is weak. Clone size appears in some rows only: once, few, many, or a class for an expanded clone.

v_call,j_call,d_call,clone_size,cdr3_nt,cdr3_aa
TRBV15,TRBJ2-2,TRBD2,few,TGTGCCACCAGCACCCAGGGACTAGATAAGTCCGAGGGTCTTGCCGGGGAGCTGTTTTTT,CATSTQGLDKSEGLAGELFF
TRBV7-9,TRBJ1-1,TRBD1,.,TGTGCCAGCAGCTCCACAGGGGGCGCGGGCACTGAAGCTTTCTTT,CASSSTGGAGTEAFF
TRBV13,TRBJ2-1,.,.,TGTGCCAGCAGCTTAGGGGCGGGGCATACCAATGAGCAGTTCTTC,CASSLGAGHTNEQFF
TRBV7-2,TRBJ1-1,.,.,TGTGCCAGCAGCGAGGCCCGAGGGGCTTTCTTT,CASSEARGAFF
TRBV5-1,TRBJ1-2,.,.,TGCGCCAGCAGTCTCGGGACGACCTATGGCTACACCTTC,CASSLGTTYGYTF
TRBV4-1,TRBJ2-3,.,.,TGCGCCAGCAGCCAAGATGGCAATACGCAGTATTTT,CASSQDGNTQYF
TRBV12-3/TRBV12-4,TRBJ1-5,.,many,TGTGCCAGCAGTTTAATAGGGAGTCCCCAGCATTTT,CASSLIGSPQHF
TRBV6-5,TRBJ2-3,.,few,TGTGCCAGCAGTTACGACGACAGGTACACAGATACGCAGTATTTT,CASSYDDRYTDTQYF
TRBV5-6,TRBJ1-2,TRBD1,few,TGTGCCAGCAGCATGACAGGGGGTGGCTACACCTTC,CASSMTGGGYTF
TRBV29-1,TRBJ1-3,.,few,TGCAGCGTTGTAGGCGCCAGCTCTGGAAACACCATATATTTT,CSVVGASSGNTIYF
TRBV12-5,TRBJ2-1,.,.,TGTGCTAGTGGCCCGCTAGGGATCAATGAGCAGTTCTTC,CASGPLGINEQFF
TRBV24-1,TRBJ1-1,.,few,TGTGCCACCAGTGGCGGGACGGGTAGATCGGCTGAAGCTTTCTTT,CATSGGTGRSAEAFF